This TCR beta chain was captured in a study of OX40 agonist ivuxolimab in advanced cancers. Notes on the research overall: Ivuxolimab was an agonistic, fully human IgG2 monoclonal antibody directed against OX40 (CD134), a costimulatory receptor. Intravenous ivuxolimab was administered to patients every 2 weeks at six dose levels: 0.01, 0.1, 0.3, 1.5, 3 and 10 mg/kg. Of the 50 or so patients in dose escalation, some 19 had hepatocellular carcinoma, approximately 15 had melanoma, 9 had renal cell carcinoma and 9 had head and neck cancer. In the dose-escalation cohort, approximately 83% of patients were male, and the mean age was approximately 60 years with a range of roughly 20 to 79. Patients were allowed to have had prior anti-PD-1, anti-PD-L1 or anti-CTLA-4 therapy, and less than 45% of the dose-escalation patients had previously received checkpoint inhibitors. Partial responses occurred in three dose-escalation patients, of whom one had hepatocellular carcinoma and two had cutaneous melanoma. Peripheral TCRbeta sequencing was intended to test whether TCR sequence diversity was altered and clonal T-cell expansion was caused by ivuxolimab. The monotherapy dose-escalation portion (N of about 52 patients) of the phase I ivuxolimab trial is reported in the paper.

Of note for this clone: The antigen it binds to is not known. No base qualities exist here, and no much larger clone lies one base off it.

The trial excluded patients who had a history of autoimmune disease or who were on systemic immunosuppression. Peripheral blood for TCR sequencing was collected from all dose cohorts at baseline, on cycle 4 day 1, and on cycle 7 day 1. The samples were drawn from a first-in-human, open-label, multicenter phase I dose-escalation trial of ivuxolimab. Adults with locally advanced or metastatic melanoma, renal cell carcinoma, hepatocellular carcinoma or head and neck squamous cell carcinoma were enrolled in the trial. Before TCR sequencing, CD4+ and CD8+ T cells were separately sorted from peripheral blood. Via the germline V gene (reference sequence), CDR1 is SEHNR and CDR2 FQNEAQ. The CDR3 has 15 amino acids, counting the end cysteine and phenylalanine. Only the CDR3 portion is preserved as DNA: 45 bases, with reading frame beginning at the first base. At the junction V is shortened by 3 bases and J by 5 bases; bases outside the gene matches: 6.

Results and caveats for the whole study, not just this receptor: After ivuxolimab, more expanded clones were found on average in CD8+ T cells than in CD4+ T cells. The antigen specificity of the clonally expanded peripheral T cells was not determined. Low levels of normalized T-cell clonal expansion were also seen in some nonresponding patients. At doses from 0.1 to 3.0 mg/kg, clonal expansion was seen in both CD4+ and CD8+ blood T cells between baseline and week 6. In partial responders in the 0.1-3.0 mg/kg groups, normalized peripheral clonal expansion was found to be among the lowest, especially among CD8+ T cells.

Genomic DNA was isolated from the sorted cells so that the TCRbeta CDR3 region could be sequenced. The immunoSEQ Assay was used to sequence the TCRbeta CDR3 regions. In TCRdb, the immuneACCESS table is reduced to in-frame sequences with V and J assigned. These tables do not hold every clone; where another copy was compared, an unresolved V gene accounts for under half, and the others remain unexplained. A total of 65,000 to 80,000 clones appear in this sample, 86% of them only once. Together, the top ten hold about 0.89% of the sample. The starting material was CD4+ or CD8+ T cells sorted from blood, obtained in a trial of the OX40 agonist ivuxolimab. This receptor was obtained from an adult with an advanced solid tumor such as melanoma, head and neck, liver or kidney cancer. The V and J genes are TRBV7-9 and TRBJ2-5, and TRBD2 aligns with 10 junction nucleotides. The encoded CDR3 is CASSLPGTSVETQYF. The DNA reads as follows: TGTGCCAGCAGCTTGCCCGGGACTAGCGTGGAGACCCAGTACTTC. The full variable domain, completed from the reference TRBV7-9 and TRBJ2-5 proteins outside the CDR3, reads DTGVSQNPRHKITKRGQNVTFRCDPISEHNRLYWYRQTLGQGPEFLTYFQNEAQLEKSRLLSDRFSAERPKGSFSTLEIQRTEQGDSAMYLCASSLPGTSVETQYFGPGTRLLVL.